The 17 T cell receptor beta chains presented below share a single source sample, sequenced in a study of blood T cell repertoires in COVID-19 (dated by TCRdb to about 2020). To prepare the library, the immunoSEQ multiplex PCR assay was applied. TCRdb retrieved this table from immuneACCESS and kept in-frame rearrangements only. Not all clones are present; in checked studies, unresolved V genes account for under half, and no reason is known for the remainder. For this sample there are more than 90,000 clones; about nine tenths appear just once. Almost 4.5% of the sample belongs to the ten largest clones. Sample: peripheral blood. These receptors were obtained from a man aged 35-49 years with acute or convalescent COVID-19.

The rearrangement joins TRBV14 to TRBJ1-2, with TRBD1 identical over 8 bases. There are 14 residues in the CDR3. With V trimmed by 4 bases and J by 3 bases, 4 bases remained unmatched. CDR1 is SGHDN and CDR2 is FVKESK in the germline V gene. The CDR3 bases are TGTGCCAGCAGCCCTAGACAGGGGTACTATGGCTACACCTTC. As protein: CASSPRQGYYGYTF.

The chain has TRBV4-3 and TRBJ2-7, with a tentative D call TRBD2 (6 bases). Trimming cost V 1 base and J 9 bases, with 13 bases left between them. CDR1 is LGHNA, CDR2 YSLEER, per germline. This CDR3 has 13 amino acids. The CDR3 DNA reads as TGCGCCAGCAGCCAAGGAAGAACTAGCTGGCAGTACTTC. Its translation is CASSQGRTSWQYF.

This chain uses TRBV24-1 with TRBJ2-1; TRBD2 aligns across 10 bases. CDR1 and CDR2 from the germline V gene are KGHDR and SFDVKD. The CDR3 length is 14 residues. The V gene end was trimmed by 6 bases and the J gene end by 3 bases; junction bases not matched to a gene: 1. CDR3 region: CATSLAGVYNEQFF. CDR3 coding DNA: TGTGCCACCAGTCTAGCGGGGGTCTACAATGAGCAGTTCTTC.

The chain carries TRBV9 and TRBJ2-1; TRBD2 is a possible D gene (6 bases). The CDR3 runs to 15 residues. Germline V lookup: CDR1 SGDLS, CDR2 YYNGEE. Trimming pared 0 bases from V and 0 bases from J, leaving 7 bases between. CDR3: CASSVGTISYNEQFF. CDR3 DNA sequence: TGTGCCAGCAGCGTAGGGACTATCTCCTACAATGAGCAGTTCTTC.

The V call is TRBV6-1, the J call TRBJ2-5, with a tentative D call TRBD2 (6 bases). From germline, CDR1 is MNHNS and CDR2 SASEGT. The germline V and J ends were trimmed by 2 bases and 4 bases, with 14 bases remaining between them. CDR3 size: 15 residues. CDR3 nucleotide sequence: TGTGCCAGCAGTGAATTCTGGCTAGCGCGAGAGACCCAGTACTTC. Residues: CASSEFWLARETQYF.

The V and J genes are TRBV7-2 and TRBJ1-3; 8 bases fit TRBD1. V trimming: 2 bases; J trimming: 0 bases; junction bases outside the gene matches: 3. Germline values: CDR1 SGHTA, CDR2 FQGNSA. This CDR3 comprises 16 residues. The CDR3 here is CASSLIGQGSGNTIYF. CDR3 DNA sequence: TGTGCCAGCAGCTTAATAGGACAGGGCTCTGGAAACACCATATATTTT.

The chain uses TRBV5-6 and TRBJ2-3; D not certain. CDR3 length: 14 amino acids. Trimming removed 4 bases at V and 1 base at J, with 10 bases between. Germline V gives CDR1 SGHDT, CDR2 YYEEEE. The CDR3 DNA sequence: TGTGCCAGCAGCCCCGAACCGGGCACAGATACGCAGTATTTT. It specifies CASSPEPGTDTQYF.

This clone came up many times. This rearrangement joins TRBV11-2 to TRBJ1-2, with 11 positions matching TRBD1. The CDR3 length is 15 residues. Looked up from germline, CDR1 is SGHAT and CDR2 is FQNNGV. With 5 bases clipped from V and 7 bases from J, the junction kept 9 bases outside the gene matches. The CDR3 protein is CASSPRTGGKGGYTF. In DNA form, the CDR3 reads TGTGCCAGCAGCCCTAGGACAGGGGGCAAAGGTGGCTACACCTTC.

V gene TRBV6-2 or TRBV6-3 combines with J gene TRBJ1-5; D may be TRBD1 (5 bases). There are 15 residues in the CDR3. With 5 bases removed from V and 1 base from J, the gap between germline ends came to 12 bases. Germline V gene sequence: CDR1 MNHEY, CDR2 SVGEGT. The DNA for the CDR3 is TGTGCCAGCAGTCTCAGGGTCTACAGCAATCAGCCCCAGCATTTT. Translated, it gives CASSLRVYSNQPQHF.

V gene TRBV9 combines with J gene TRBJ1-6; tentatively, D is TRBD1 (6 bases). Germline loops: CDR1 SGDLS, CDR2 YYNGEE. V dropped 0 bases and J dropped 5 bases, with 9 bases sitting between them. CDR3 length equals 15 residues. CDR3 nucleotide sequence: TGTGCCAGCAGCGTAGGCGCAGGGGATAATTCACCCCTCCACTTT. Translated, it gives CASSVGAGDNSPLHF. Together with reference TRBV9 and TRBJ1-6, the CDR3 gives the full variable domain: DSGVTQTPKHLITATGQRVTLRCSPRSGDLSVYWYQQSLDQGLQFLIQYYNGEERAKGNILERFSAQQFPDLHSELNLSSLELGDSALYFCASSVGAGDNSPLHFGNGTRLTVT.

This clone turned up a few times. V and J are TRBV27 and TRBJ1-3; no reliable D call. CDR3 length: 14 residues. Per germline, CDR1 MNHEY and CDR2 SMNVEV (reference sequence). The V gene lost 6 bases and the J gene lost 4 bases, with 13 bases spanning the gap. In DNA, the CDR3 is TGTGCCAGCAGGCCCTCGGGATTCGGAAACACCATATATTTT. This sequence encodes CASRPSGFGNTIYF.

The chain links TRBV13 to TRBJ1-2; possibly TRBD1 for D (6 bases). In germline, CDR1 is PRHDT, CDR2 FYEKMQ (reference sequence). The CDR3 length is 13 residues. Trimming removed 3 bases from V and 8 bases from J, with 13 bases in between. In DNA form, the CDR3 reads TGTGCCAGCAGCTTTGGGCAGGGGAACGGCTACACCTTC. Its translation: CASSFGQGNGYTF.

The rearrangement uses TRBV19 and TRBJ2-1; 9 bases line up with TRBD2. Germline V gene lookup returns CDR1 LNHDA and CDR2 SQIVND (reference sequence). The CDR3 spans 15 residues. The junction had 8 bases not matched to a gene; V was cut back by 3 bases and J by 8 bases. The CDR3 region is CASSMDGTSNDEQFF. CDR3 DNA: TGTGCCAGTAGTATGGACGGGACTAGCAACGATGAGCAGTTCTTC.

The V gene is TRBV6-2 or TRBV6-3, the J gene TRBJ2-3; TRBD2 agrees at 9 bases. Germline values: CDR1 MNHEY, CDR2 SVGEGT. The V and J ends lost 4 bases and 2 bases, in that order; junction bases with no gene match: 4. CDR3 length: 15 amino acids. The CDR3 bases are TGTGCCAGCAGTTCAGCGGGGGGCCCCACAGATACGCAGTATTTT. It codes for CASSSAGGPTDTQYF.

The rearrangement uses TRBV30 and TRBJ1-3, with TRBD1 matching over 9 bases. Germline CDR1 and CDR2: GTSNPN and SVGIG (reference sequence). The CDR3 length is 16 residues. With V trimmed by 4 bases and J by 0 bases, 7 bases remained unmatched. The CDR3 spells CAWNPGQGHSGNTIYF. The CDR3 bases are TGTGCCTGGAACCCCGGACAGGGGCACTCTGGAAACACCATATATTTT.

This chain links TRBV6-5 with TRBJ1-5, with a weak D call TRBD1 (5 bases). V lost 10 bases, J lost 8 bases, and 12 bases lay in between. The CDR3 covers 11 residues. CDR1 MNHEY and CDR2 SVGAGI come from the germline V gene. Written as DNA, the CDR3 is TGTGCCACGCGACAAGGGGAGCCCCAGCATTTT. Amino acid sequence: CATRQGEPQHF.

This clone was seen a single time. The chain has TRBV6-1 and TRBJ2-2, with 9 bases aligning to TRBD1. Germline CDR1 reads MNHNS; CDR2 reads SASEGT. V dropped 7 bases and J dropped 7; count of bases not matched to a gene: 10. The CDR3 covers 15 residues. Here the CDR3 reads CASTSGQGVRGELFF. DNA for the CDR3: TGTGCCAGCACCTCGGGACAGGGTGTCCGCGGGGAGCTGTTTTTT.